The 10 T cell receptor beta chains below all came from one sample that was sequenced in a study of T cell repertoires in cytomegalovirus infection. One entry per CDR3 protein, called by TCRdb with MiXCR from the reads. There are 200,000 to 300,000 distinct CDR3 sequences in the sample; 9% to 15% occur only once, and 1.5% to 2% lies in the top ten. The sample was PBMCs. These TCRs come from a human donor in good health (CMV status not recorded). Some clones in this sample may be carry-over from other donors' samples.

This clonotype has ten or more counts. The chain has TRBV28 and TRBJ1-4; D is unclear. Germline V lookup: CDR1 MDHEN, CDR2 SYDVKM. The CDR3 contains 15 residues. V dropped 4 bases and J dropped 0 bases, with 9 bases sitting between them. In DNA form, the CDR3 reads TGTGCCAGCAGTTCCAGAGTCTCAACTAATGAAAAACTGTTTTTT. This translates into CASSSRVSTNEKLFF.

The chain employs TRBV20-1 and TRBJ2-5, with D possibly TRBD1 on 6 matching bases. V gave up 6 bases and J gave up 2 bases, with 19 bases separating them. The CDR3 covers 15 residues. The germline CDR1 and CDR2 sequences are DFQATT and SNEGSKA (reference sequence). The CDR3 coding sequence is TGCAGTGCAAAGGACAGTGGGGGCTCGCAAGAGACCCAGTACTTC. Protein: CSAKDSGGSQETQYF.

The J gene is TRBJ1-4, the V gene TRBV5-5; D is uncertain. Per germline, CDR1 SGHKS and CDR2 YYEKEE (reference sequence). This CDR3 is built from 14 residues. V shed 0 bases and J shed 4 bases, with 7 bases lying between them. The DNA for the CDR3 is TGTGCCAGCAGCTTGGTTGGGGATAATGAAAAACTGTTTTTT. This sequence encodes CASSLVGDNEKLFF.

The chain recombines TRBV15 with TRBJ2-1, with TRBD1 identical over 10 bases. The CDR3 spans 17 residues. The germline V gene has CDR1 LNHNV and CDR2 YYDKDF (reference sequence). With V trimmed by 3 bases and J by 4 bases, 9 bases remained unmatched. The CDR3 protein is CATSREGTGAVYNEQFF. The CDR3 DNA reads as TGTGCCACCAGCAGGGAAGGGACAGGGGCGGTTTACAATGAGCAGTTCTTC.

The gene calls are TRBV20-1 and TRBJ1-2, with 7 bases identical to TRBD1. The CDR3 totals 12 residues. The germline gives CDR1 DFQATT, CDR2 SNEGSKA (reference sequence). CDR3 loop: CSSRTGSYGYTF. In DNA, the CDR3 is TGCAGCTCTCGGACAGGCTCCTATGGCTACACCTTC.

V and J are TRBV20-1 and TRBJ1-1; D not resolved. Germline V CDR1 and CDR2: DFQATT, SNEGSKA (reference sequence). CDR3 length: 14 residues. Trimming pared 0 bases from V and 0 bases from J, leaving 8 bases between. The CDR3 DNA reads as TGCAGTGCTAGAGATCCCCGGGTGAACACTGAAGCTTTCTTT. Its protein is CSARDPRVNTEAFF.

This clonotype was counted between two and nine times. This chain uses TRBV20-1 with TRBJ1-1; no definite D call. Looked up from germline, CDR1 is DFQATT and CDR2 is SNEGSKA (reference sequence). Trimming shortened V by 5 bases and J by 0 bases, and 16 bases separated the two germline ends. The CDR3 loop spans 15 amino acids. The CDR3 here is CSAPDNAGMNTEAFF. The CDR3 nucleotides are TGCAGTGCTCCCGATAATGCGGGGATGAACACTGAAGCTTTCTTT.

The sample holds many counts of this clonotype. The gene calls are TRBV7-2 and TRBJ2-3, with 8 bases identical to TRBD2. Per germline, CDR1 SGHTA and CDR2 FQGNSA. V dropped 1 base and J dropped 1; count of bases not matched to a gene: 4. The CDR3 length is 16 residues. In DNA form, the CDR3 reads TGTGCCAGCAGCTTAGATAGCGGGGTGGGCACAGATACGCAGTATTTT. Protein product: CASSLDSGVGTDTQYF.

The J gene is TRBJ2-3, the V gene TRBV7-3, with 8 bases fitting TRBD2. The V gene end was trimmed by 5 bases and the J gene end by 2 bases; junction bases not matched to a gene: 3. Germline CDR1 SGHTA, CDR2 FQGTGA. The CDR3 length is 14 residues. The CDR3 nucleotides are TGTGCCAGCAGCAGACTAGCGACCACAGATACGCAGTATTTT. Its translation: CASSRLATTDTQYF.

This chain joins TRBV4-3 and TRBJ2-1; D possibly matches TRBD1 or TRBD2 (5 bases each). CDR1 is LGHNA, CDR2 YSLEER, per germline. The CDR3 runs 13 residues. Deletions cut 4 bases from V and 7 bases from J, with 11 bases between. CDR3 in amino acids: CASSRRGGNEQFF. Written as DNA, the CDR3 is TGCGCCAGCAGCCGACGTGGGGGAAATGAGCAGTTCTTC.